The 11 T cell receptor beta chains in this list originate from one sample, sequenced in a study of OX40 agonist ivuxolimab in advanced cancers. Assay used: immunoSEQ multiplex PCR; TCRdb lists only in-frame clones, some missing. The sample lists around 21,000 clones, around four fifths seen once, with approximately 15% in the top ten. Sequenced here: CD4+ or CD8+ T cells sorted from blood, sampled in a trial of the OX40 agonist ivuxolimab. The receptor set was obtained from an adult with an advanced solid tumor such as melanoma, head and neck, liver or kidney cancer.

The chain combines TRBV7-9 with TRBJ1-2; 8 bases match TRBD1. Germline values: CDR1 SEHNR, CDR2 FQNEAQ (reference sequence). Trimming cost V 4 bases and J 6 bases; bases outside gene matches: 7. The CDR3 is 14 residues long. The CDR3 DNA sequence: TGTGCCAGCAGCTCCCGACAGGGGAGGAATGGCTACACCTTC. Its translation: CASSSRQGRNGYTF.

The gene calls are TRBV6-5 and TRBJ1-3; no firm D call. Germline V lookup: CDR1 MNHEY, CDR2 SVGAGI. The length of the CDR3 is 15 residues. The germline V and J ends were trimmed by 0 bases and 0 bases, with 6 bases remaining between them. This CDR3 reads CASSYSQNSGNTIYF. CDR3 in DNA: TGTGCCAGCAGTTACTCGCAAAACTCTGGAAACACCATATATTTT.

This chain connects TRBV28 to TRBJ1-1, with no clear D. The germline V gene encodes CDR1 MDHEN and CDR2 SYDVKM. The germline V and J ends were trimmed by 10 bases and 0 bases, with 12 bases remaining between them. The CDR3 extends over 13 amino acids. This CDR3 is CAISRTVNTEAFF. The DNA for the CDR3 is TGTGCCATCTCAAGGACGGTGAACACTGAAGCTTTCTTT.

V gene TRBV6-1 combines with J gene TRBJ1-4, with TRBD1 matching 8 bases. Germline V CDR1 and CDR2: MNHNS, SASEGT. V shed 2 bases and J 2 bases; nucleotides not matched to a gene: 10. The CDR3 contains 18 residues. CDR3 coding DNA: TGTGCCAGCAGTGAATATGGACAGGGCGGGGGGACTAATGAAAAACTGTTTTTT. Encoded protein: CASSEYGQGGGTNEKLFF.

The CDR3 region has the DNA TGTGCCAGCAGTGATAATACAGCTCCAAATTCACCCCTCCACTTT. Translation gives CASSDNTAPNSPLHF. The chain has TRBV6-1 and TRBJ1-6; D is unclear. V dropped 3 bases and J dropped 7 bases, with 13 bases sitting between them. Germline values: CDR1 MNHNS, CDR2 SASEGT. This CDR3 is built from 15 residues.

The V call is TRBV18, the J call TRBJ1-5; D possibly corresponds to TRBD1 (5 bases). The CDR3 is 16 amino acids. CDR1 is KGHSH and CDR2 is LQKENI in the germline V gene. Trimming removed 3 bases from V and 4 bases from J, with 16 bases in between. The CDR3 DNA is TGTGCCAGCTCACCGCGCGACAGTAGGGGTAATCAGCCCCAGCATTTT. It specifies CASSPRDSRGNQPQHF.

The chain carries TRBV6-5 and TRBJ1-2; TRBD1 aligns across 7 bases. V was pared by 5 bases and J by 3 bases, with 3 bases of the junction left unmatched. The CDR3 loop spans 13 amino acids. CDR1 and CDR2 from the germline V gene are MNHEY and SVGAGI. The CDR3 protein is CASSLDRDYGYTF. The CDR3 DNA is TGTGCCAGCAGTCTCGACAGGGACTATGGCTACACCTTC.

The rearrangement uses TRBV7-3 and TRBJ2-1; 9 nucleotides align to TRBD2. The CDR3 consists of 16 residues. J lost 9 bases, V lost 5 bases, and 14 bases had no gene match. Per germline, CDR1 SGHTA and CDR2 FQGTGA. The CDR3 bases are TGTGCCAGCAGCCCACAACCGGGACTAGCAGTGATTGAGCAGTTCTTC. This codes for CASSPQPGLAVIEQFF.

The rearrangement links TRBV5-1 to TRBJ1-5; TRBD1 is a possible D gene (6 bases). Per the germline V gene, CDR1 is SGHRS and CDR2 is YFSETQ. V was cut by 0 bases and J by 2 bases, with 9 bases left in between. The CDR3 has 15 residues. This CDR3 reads CASSLEGQRNQPQHF. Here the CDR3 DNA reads TGCGCCAGCAGCTTGGAGGGACAACGCAATCAGCCCCAGCATTTT.

In DNA, the CDR3 is TGTGCCAGCAGACCCCGGGGCACCTCGAAGACCCACTTT. This gives the protein CASRPRGTSKTHF. The chain carries TRBV6-5 and TRBJ1-6, with D tentatively TRBD1 (5 bases). Germline V CDR1 and CDR2: MNHEY, SVGAGI. The length of the CDR3 is 13 residues. V lost 6 bases and J lost 18, with 21 bases in between.

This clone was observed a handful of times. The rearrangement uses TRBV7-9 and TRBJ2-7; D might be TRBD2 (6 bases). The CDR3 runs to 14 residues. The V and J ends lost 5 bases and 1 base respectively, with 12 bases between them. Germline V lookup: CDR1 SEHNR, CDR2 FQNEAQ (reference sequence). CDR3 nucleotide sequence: TGTGCCAGCAGCGGAGGAGGGTTTTCCTACGAGCAGTACTTC. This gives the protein CASSGGGFSYEQYF.